This T cell receptor beta chain was recorded in a study of blood T cell repertoires in COVID-19 (dated by TCRdb to about 2020). For context, the study as a whole: Collaborator samples came from the United States, Italy and Spain and covered acute and convalescent phases of COVID-19. The samples were drawn from the first 160 participants of the ongoing ImmuneRACE study and from 1,254 subjects provided by 6 global collaborators. Nearly every sample came with metadata listing a de-identified subject ID, COVID-19 status, age in years and sex. Where available, HLA class I and class II types were taken from metadata supplied by the sample provider and were not determined by assay-based typing. The material from the prospective study consisted of cDNA or gDNA derived from T cells, B-cell-depleted T cells, or PBMCs. The repertoires were made available in a free public database intended to serve as a resource for research on the immune response to SARS-CoV-2. Subjects who had been exposed to COVID-19, were actively infected with it, or had recovered from it provided the deeply sampled blood TCRbeta repertoires that made up the dataset.

Overall study results and their limits: How much clinical and demographic metadata was included differed by source and by participant, and the metadata was provided uncurated.

The immunoSEQ Assay, a bias-controlled multiplex PCR, was used to amplify TCRbeta CDR3 regions from genomic DNA. Turning to the authors' computational methods: The number of nucleated cells in each sample was estimated from the amplification of reference gene primers within the assay. To quantify the absolute abundance of each unique TCRbeta CDR3 rearrangement, sequence reads were collapsed and filtered. For each sample, productive Simpson clonality was calculated by taking the square root of Simpson's diversity index across productive rearrangements. TCRdb re-hosts the immuneACCESS table, in-frame sequences only. Its copies lack some clones; in the studies checked, an unresolved V gene accounts for under half of them, and the cause for the rest is not known. The D gene and trimming were derived from the DNA, and the V and J assignments and clone size from that table. For this sample the table gives almost 200,000 clones, of which around 89% were detected only once. The ten largest make up 7.5% to 10% of the sample.

In the prospective study, participants were about 18 to 95 years old, resided in fewer than 25 geographic areas of the United States, and were enrolled through a virtual design. In the prospective study, cohorts were assigned on the basis of participant-reported clinical history obtained from a screening survey and a study questionnaire. Recovered participants in ImmuneRACE Cohort 3 were defined by two consecutive negative NP/OP PCR tests, clearance by a healthcare professional, or resolution of symptoms. In the prospective study, whole blood, serum and a nasopharyngeal or oropharyngeal swab were collected from each participant by mobile phlebotomists. Over a 2-month period, participants in the prospective study had the option of providing additional blood draws and questionnaires. Blood samples from the prospective study were shipped frozen or at room temperature prior to DNA extraction. Points on this clone: The antigen this receptor binds is unknown. No base quality values were provided; no much bigger clone lies one nucleotide off.

From a lookup of the germline V gene, CDR1 and CDR2 are SGDLS and YYNGEE. The CDR3 has 16 amino acids, counting the end cysteine and phenylalanine. Of all the DNA, just the CDR3 is kept, 48 bases in frame from base 1. V gives up 7 bases and J gives up 7 bases, and the segment between their germline ends measures 23 bases. Sequencing used PBMCs or T cells enriched from blood (not recorded which). The sequence joins TRBV9 to TRBJ1-4, with an unclear D gene assignment. This receptor was taken from a woman aged 18-35 years who had recovered from COVID-19. CDR3 sequence: CASSRGEARFGEKLFF. At the DNA level, the sequence is TGTGCCAGCTCTCGAGGAGAGGCACGGTTCGGTGAAAAACTGTTTTTT.